A single sample gave rise to the 4 T cell receptor beta chains below, sequenced in a study of TIL therapy for anti-PD-1-resistant metastatic lung cancer (dated by TCRdb to the early 2020s). In light of the paper, this sample's time point label describes: pre-treatment sample, taken before nivolumab and TIL therapy. The immunoSEQ v3 hsTCRB kit was used to amplify TCR beta CDR3 regions from genomic DNA through bias-controlled multiplex PCR. TCRdb mirrors the immuneACCESS table, restricted to in-frame sequences. Some clones are absent from its copies; in checked studies, under half trace to an unresolved V gene, and the reason for the others is unknown. A total of about 20,000 clones appear in this sample, about 83% of them only once. The biggest ten clones account for roughly 2% of the sample. The sequenced sample was blood, obtained at baseline. The receptor source for this set is a person aged 25-85 years with non-small cell lung cancer.

V gene TRBV7-2 combines with J gene TRBJ1-1, with D perhaps matching TRBD1 (6 bases). The germline V and J ends were trimmed by 4 bases and 11 bases, with 11 bases remaining between them. Germline V gives CDR1 SGHTA, CDR2 FQGNSA. This CDR3 is 11 amino acids long. The CDR3 loop is CASSSTGTAFF. The CDR3 DNA sequence: TGTGCCAGCAGCTCGACAGGTACGGCTTTCTTT.

V and J are TRBV9 and TRBJ2-3; either TRBD1 or TRBD2 may fit D (6 bases each). Germline CDR1 SGDLS, CDR2 YYNGEE. V was shortened by 3 bases and J by 1 base, with 9 bases between the two germline ends. The CDR3 consists of 14 residues. CDR3 sequence reads: CASSGGAGTDTQYF. CDR3 coding DNA: TGTGCCAGCAGCGGGGGGGCTGGCACAGATACGCAGTATTTT.

V gene TRBV23-1 combines with J gene TRBJ2-2; 7 bases map to TRBD1. TRBV23-1 is an ORF, and what it does is uncertain. Trimming cost V 0 bases and J 9 bases; bases outside gene matches: 16. CDR3 length: 18 amino acids. The CDR3 spells CASSQSEQGIGVKRELFF. Here the CDR3 DNA reads TGCGCCAGCAGTCAATCAGAACAGGGGATTGGCGTTAAACGGGAGCTGTTTTTT.

The chain carries TRBV11-3 and TRBJ2-2; 7 positions match TRBD1. Germline V gene data show CDR1 as SGHNT and CDR2 as YENEEA. The V and J ends lost 1 base and 1 base, in that order; junction bases with no gene match: 0. The CDR3 length is 15 residues. The CDR3 is CASSLGQGNTGELFF. The CDR3 bases are TGTGCCAGCAGCTTAGGACAGGGGAACACCGGGGAGCTGTTTTTT.